The rows below give T cell receptor beta chains drawn from one sample of a study of regulatory T cells in long-lasting Graves disease. TCRdb ran MiXCR on the multiplex PCR reads and lists one entry per CDR3 protein. The data show 560,000 or so distinct CDR3 sequences, 16% seen once. These data are also associated with another study on T cells in Graves' hyperthyroidism and ophthalmopathy.

This specimen consisted of peripheral blood mononuclear cells (PBMCs), obtained at new diagnosis, from a patient treated with antithyroid drugs. These receptors originate from a man in his late teens or twenties with Graves disease. CDR3s include the opening cysteine and the closing phenylalanine or tryptophan. The order of the fields is V gene, D gene, clone size, J gene, CDR3 length, CDR3 protein, CDR3 DNA. A D gene is named only where the DNA matches it firmly. The listing skips clone size in some rows; elsewhere it reads once, few, many or a size class.

v_gene: TRBV18
d_gene: -
abundance: many
j_gene: TRBJ2-7
len: 17
CDR3aa: CASSYRVAGRRTYEQYF
CDR3nt: TGTGCCAGCTCCTACAGGGTCGCCGGACGTAGGACCTACGAGCAGTACTTC

v_gene: TRBV6-1
d_gene: -
abundance: many
j_gene: TRBJ1-6
len: 16
CDR3aa: CASRAGEVSYNSPLHF
CDR3nt: TGTGCCAGCAGGGCAGGGGAAGTGTCCTATAATTCACCCCTCCACTTT

v_gene: TRBV3-1
d_gene: -
abundance: many
j_gene: TRBJ1-1
len: 12
CDR3aa: CASSPPIGKAFF
CDR3nt: TGTGCCAGCAGCCCCCCGATAGGGAAAGCTTTCTTT

v_gene: TRBV30
d_gene: TRBD1
abundance: -
j_gene: TRBJ2-1
len: 15
CDR3aa: CAWSAGQGPYNEQFF
CDR3nt: TGTGCCTGGAGTGCAGGACAGGGGCCCTACAATGAGCAGTTCTTC

v_gene: TRBV11-1
d_gene: TRBD1
abundance: many
j_gene: TRBJ1-2
len: 13
CDR3aa: CASSPRDSYGYTF
CDR3nt: TGTGCCAGCAGCCCCCGGGACAGCTATGGCTACACCTTC

v_gene: TRBV28
d_gene: TRBD1
abundance: many
j_gene: TRBJ1-1
len: 16
CDR3aa: CASSPAAGTENTEAFF
CDR3nt: TGTGCCAGCAGTCCGGCAGCCGGGACAGAGAACACTGAAGCTTTCTTT

v_gene: TRBV20-1
d_gene: TRBD1
abundance: many
j_gene: TRBJ1-2
len: 15
CDR3aa: CSAPSGDRGYYGYTF
CDR3nt: TGCAGTGCTCCTAGCGGGGACAGGGGGTACTATGGCTACACCTTC

v_gene: TRBV27
d_gene: TRBD1
abundance: many
j_gene: TRBJ1-1
len: 15
CDR3aa: CASSPRQGLNTEAFF
CDR3nt: TGTGCCAGCAGTCCCAGACAGGGTTTGAACACTGAAGCTTTCTTT

v_gene: TRBV18
d_gene: -
abundance: many
j_gene: TRBJ2-1
len: 15
CDR3aa: CASSPSSPGVNEQFF
CDR3nt: TGTGCCAGCTCACCATCTTCCCCGGGGGTTAATGAGCAGTTCTTC

v_gene: TRBV6-2/TRBV6-3
d_gene: -
abundance: many
j_gene: TRBJ2-1
len: 15
CDR3aa: CASTERTASYNEQFF
CDR3nt: TGTGCCAGCACCGAAAGGACAGCCTCCTACAATGAGCAGTTCTTC

v_gene: TRBV5-1
d_gene: TRBD2
abundance: -
j_gene: TRBJ2-3
len: 14
CDR3aa: CASKRTSGTDTQYF
CDR3nt: TGCGCCAGCAAACGGACTAGCGGGACAGATACGCAGTATTTT

v_gene: TRBV12-3/TRBV12-4
d_gene: -
abundance: -
j_gene: TRBJ1-6
len: 14
CDR3aa: CASSSNGVGSPLHF
CDR3nt: TGTGCCAGCAGTTCCAACGGGGTGGGCTCACCCCTCCACTTT

v_gene: TRBV11-2
d_gene: TRBD1
abundance: many
j_gene: TRBJ1-1
len: 15
CDR3aa: CASSLLTGRNTEAFF
CDR3nt: TGTGCCAGCAGCTTACTGACAGGGAGGAACACTGAAGCTTTCTTT

v_gene: TRBV12-3/TRBV12-4
d_gene: TRBD2
abundance: many
j_gene: TRBJ2-1
len: 16
CDR3aa: CASSSPGTSASNEQFF
CDR3nt: TGTGCCAGCAGTTCACCCGGGACTAGCGCTTCCAATGAGCAGTTCTTC

v_gene: TRBV3-1
d_gene: -
abundance: few
j_gene: TRBJ1-4
len: 15
CDR3aa: CASSLPGTGNEKLFF
CDR3nt: TGTGCCAGCAGCCTTCCGGGCACAGGGAATGAAAAACTGTTTTTT

v_gene: TRBV12-3/TRBV12-4
d_gene: -
abundance: many
j_gene: TRBJ1-2
len: 13
CDR3aa: CASSAYRAQGYTF
CDR3nt: TGTGCCAGCAGCGCCTACCGGGCCCAGGGCTACACCTTC

v_gene: TRBV28
d_gene: -
abundance: few
j_gene: TRBJ2-7
len: 14
CDR3aa: CASISQGRAYEQYF
CDR3nt: TGTGCCAGCATATCGCAGGGAAGAGCCTACGAGCAGTACTTC

v_gene: TRBV20-1
d_gene: -
abundance: -
j_gene: TRBJ1-2
len: 13
CDR3aa: CSARDQQSYGYTF
CDR3nt: TGCAGTGCTAGAGATCAACAGTCCTATGGCTACACCTTC

v_gene: TRBV28
d_gene: -
abundance: many
j_gene: TRBJ2-7
len: 14
CDR3aa: CASTQDRVVYEQYF
CDR3nt: TGTGCCAGCACCCAAGATAGGGTAGTCTACGAGCAGTACTTC

v_gene: TRBV7-2
d_gene: -
abundance: many
j_gene: TRBJ2-1
len: 16
CDR3aa: CASSFLPLSSYNEQFF
CDR3nt: TGTGCCAGCAGCTTTCTACCCCTGAGCTCCTACAATGAGCAGTTCTTC